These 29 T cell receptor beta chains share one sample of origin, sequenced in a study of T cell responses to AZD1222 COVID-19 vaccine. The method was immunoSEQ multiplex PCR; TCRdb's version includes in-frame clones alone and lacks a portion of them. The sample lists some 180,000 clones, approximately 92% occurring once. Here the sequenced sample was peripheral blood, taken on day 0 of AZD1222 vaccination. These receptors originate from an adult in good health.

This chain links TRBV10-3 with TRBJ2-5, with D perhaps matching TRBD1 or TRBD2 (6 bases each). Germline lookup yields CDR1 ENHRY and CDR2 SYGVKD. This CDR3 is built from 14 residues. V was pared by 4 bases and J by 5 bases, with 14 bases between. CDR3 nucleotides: TGTGCCATCAGTGGCCTCGGGGGCGGTGAGACCCAGTACTTC. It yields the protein CAISGLGGGETQYF.

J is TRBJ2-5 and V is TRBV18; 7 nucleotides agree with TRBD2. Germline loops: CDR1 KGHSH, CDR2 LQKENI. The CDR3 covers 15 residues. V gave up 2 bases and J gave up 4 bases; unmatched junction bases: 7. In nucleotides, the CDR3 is TGTGCCAGCTCACCAGAGGCGGGGGTCATAGAGACCCAGTACTTC. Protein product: CASSPEAGVIETQYF.

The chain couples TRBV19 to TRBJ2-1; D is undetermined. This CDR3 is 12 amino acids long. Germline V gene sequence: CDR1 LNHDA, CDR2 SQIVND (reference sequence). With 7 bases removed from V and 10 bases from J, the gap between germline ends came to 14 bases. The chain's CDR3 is CASTAWVGEQFF. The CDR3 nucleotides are TGTGCCAGTACTGCGTGGGTTGGGGAGCAGTTCTTC. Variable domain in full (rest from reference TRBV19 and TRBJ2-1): DGGITQSPKYLFRKEGQNVTLSCEQNLNHDAMYWYRQDPGQGLRLIYYSQIVNDFQKGDIAEGYSVSREKKESFPLTVTSAQKNPTAFYLCASTAWVGEQFFGPGTRLTVL.

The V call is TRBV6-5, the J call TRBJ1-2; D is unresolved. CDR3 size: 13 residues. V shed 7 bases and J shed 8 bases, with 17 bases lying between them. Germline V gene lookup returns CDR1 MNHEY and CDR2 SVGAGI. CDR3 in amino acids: CASNKHPLGGYTF. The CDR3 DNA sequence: TGTGCCAGCAATAAACACCCACTGGGGGGCTACACCTTC.

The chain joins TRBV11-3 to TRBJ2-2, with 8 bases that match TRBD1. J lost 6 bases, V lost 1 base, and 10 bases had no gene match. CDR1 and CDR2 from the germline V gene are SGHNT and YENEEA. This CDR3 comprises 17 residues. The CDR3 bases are TGTGCCAGCAGCTTAGGCCTCGGGACAGGCCTGCCCGGGGAGCTGTTTTTT. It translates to CASSLGLGTGLPGELFF.

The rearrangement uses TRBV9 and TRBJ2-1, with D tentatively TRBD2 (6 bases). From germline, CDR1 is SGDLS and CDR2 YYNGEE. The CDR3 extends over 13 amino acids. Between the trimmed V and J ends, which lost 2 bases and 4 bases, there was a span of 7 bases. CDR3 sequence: CASSVGRYNEQFF. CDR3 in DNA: TGTGCCAGCAGCGTTGGGAGGTACAATGAGCAGTTCTTC.

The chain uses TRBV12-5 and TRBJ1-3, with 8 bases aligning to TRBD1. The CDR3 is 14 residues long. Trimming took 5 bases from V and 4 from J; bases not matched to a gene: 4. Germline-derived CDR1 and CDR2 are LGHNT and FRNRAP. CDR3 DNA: TGTGCTAGTGGTCTCCAGGGGGCGGGAAACACCATATATTTT. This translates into CASGLQGAGNTIYF. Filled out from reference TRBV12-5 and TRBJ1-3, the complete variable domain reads DARVTQTPRHKVTEMGQEVTMRCQPILGHNTVFWYRQTMMQGLELLAYFRNRAPLDDSGMPKDRFSAEMPDATLATLKIQPSEPRDSAVYFCASGLQGAGNTIYFGEGSWLTVV.

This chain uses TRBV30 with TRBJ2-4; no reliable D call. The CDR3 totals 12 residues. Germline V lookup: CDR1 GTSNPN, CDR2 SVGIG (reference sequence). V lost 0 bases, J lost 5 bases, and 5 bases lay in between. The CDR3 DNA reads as TGTGCCTGGAGTGTAGTAGAAAACATTCAGTACTTC. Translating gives CAWSVVENIQYF.

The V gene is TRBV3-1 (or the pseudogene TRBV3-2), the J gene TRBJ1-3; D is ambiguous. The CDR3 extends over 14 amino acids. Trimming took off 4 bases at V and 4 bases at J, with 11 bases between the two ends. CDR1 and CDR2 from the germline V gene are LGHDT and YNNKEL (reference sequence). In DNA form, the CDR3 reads TGTGCCAGCAGCCGAGAAGTTCCAGGAAACACCATATATTTT. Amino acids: CASSREVPGNTIYF.

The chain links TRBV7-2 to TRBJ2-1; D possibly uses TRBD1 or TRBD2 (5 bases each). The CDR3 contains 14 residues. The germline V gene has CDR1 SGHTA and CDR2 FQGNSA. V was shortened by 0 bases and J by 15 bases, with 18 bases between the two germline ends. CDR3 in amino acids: CASSLAQSGTYGFF. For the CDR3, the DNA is TGTGCCAGCAGCTTAGCGCAATCCGGGACCTACGGGTTCTTC.

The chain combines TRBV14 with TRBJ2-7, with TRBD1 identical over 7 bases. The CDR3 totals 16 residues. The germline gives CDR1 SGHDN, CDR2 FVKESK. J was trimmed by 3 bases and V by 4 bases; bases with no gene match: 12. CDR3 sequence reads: CASSRLDRLGRYEQYF. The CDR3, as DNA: TGTGCCAGCAGCCGCCTGGACAGGCTCGGCCGCTACGAGCAGTACTTC.

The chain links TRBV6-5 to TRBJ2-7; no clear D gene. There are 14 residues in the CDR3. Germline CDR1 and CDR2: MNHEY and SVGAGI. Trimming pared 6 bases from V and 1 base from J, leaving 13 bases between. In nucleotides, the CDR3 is TGTGCCAGCAGCCCGAGATTCGTGTCCTACGAGCAGTACTTC. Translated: CASSPRFVSYEQYF.

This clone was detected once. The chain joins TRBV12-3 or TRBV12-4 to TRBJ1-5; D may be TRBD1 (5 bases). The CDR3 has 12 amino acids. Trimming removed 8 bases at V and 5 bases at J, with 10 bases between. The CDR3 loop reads CASVGVDQPQHF. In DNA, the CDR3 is TGTGCCAGCGTGGGGGTGGATCAGCCCCAGCATTTT.

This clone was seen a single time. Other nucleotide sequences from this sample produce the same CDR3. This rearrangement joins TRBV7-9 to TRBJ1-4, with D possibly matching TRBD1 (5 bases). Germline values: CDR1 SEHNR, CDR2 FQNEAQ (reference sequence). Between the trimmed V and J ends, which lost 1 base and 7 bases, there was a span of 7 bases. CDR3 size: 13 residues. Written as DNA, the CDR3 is TGTGCCAGCAGCTTAGGGAGGGGTGAAAAACTGTTTTTT. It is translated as CASSLGRGEKLFF.

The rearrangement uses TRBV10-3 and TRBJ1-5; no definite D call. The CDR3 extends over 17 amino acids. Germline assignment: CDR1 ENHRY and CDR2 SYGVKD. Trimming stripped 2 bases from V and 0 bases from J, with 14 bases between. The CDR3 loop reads CAISERQLLYSNQPQHF. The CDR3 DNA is TGTGCCATCAGTGAGCGCCAGCTACTGTATAGCAATCAGCCCCAGCATTTT.

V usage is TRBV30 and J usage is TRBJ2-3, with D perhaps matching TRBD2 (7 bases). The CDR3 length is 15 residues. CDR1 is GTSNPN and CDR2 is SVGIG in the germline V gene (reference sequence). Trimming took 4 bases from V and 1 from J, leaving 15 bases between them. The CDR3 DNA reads TGTGCCTGGACGGGCGCGGGGGCCCGCACAGATACGCAGTATTTT. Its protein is CAWTGAGARTDTQYF.

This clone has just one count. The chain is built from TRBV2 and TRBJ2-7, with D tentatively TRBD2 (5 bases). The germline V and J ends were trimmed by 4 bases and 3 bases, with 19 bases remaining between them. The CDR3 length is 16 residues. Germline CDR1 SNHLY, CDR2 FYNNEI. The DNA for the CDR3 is TGTGCCAGCAGTGTTGGATCAGCGAAAGAGGGCTACGAGCAGTACTTC. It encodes CASSVGSAKEGYEQYF.

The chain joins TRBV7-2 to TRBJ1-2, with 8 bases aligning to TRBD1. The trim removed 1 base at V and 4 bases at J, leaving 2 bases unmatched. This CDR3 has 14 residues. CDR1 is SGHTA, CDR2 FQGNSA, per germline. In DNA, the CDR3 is TGTGCCAGCAGCTTAGGTACAGGGGGCTATGGCTACACCTTC. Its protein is CASSLGTGGYGYTF.

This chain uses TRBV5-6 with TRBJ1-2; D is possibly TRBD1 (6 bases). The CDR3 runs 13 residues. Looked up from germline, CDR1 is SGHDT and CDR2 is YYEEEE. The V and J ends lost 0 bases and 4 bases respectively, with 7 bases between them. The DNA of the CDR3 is TGTGCCAGCAGCTTGGGGGGGGCCTATGGCTACACCTTC. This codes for CASSLGGAYGYTF.

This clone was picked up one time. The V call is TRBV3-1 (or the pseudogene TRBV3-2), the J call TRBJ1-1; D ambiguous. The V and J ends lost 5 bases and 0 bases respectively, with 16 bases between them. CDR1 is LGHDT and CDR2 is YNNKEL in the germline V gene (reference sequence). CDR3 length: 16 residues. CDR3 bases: TGTGCCAGCAGCTGGGGATTCGGGCAGTTGAACACTGAAGCTTTCTTT. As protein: CASSWGFGQLNTEAFF.

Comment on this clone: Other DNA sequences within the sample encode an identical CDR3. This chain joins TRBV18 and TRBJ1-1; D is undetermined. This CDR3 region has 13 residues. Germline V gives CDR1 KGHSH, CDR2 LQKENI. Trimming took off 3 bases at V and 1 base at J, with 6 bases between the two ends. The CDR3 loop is CASSPLGNTEAFF. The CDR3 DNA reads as TGTGCCAGCTCACCTCTCGGGAACACTGAAGCTTTCTTT.

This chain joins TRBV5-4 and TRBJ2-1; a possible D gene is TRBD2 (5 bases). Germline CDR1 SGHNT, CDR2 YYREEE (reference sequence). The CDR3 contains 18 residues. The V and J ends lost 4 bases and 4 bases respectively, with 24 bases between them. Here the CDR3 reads CASSPDNRGLISYNEQFF. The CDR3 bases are TGTGCCAGCAGCCCAGACAACCGCGGGCTAATCAGTTACAATGAGCAGTTCTTC.

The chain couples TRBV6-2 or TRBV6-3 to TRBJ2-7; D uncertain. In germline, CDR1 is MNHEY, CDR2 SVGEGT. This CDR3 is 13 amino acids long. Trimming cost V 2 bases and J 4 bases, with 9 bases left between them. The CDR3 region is CASSYEQRYEQYF. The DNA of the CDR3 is TGTGCCAGCAGTTACGAACAGAGGTACGAGCAGTACTTC.

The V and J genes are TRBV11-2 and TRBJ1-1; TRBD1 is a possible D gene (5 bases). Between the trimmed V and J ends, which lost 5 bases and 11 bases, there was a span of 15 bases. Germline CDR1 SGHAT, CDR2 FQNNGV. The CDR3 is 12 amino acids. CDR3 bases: TGTGCCAGCAGCCCCTCGGGGGTTGTGGCTTTCTTT. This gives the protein CASSPSGVVAFF.

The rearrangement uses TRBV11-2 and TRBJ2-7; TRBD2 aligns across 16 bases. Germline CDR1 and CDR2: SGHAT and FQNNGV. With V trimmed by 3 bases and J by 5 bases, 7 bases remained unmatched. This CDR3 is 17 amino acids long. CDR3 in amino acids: CASSLEGLAGGRNEQYF. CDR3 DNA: TGTGCCAGCAGCTTGGAGGGACTAGCGGGGGGGCGGAACGAGCAGTACTTC.

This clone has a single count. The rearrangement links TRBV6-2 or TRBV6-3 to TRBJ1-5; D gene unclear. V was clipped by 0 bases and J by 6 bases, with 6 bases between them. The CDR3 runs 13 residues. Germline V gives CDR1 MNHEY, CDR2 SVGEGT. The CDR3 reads CASSYSRGQPQHF. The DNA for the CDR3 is TGTGCCAGCAGTTACTCGAGAGGTCAGCCCCAGCATTTT.

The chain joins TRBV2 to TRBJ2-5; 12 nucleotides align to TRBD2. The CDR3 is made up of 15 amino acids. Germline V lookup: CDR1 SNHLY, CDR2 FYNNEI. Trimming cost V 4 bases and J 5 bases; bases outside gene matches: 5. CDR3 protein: CASSATSGGGETQYF. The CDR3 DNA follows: TGTGCCAGCAGTGCGACTAGCGGGGGTGGGGAGACCCAGTACTTC.

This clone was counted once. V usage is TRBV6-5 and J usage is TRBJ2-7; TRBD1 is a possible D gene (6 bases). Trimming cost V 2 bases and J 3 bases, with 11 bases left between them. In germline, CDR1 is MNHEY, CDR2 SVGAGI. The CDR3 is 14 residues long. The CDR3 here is CASSYRDTLYEQYF. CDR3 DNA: TGTGCCAGCAGTTACCGGGACACCCTCTACGAGCAGTACTTC.

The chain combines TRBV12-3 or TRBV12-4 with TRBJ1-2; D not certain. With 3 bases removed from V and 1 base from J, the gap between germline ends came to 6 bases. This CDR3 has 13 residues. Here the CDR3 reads CASSFAGNYGYTF. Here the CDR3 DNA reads TGTGCCAGCAGTTTTGCGGGTAACTATGGCTACACCTTC.